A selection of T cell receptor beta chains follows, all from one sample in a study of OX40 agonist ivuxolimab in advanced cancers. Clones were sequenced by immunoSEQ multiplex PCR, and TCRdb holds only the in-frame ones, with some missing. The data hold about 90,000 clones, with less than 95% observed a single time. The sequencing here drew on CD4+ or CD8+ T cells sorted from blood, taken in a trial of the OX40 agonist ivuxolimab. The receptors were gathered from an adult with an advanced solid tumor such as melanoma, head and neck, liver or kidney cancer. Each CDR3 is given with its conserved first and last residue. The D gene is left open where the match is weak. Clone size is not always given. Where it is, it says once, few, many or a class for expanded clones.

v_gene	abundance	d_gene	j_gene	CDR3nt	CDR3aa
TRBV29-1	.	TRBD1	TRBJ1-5	TGCAGCGCCAGACAGGGAAGCAATCAGCCCCAGCATTTT	CSARQGSNQPQHF
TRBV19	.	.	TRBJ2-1	TGTGCCAGTAGTACACGGACAGATCAGGGCAATGAGCAGTTCTTC	CASSTRTDQGNEQFF
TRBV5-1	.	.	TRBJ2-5	.	CASSTSGTGIQETQYF
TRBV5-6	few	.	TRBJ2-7	TGTGCCAGCAGCCCGGGGAGGACCGCTCATTTCTACGAGCAGTACTTC	CASSPGRTAHFYEQYF
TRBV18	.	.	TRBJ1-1	TGTGCCAGCTCACCAGACGGGGGCAACACTGAAGCTTTCTTT	CASSPDGGNTEAFF
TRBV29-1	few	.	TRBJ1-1	TGCAGCGTCGCCCGGGTAGACACTGAAGCTTTCTTT	CSVARVDTEAFF
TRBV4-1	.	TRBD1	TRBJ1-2	TGCGCCAGCAGCCAAGACGGACAGGGAGGTGGCTACACCTTC	CASSQDGQGGGYTF
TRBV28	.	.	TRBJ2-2	TGTGCCAGCAGGCGGGTCACCGGGGAGCTGTTTTTT	CASRRVTGELFF
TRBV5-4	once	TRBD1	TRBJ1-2	TGTGCCAGCAGCTTTGCGACAGGGATGGATGGCTACACCTTC	CASSFATGMDGYTF
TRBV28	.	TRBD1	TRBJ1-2	TGTGCCAGCATCTCACCGGGACAGGGGGCCCTTGGCTACACCTTC	CASISPGQGALGYTF
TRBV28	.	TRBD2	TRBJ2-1	TGTGCCAGCAGGCTAAAGACTAGCGGGAGGCAGTTCTTC	CASRLKTSGRQFF
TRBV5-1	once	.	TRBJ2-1	TGCGCCAGCAGCCGCCGGGACGGCAAATACAATGAGCAGTTCTTC	CASSRRDGKYNEQFF
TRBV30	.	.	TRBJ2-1	TGTGCCTTCGGGCGTCGGGAGCAGTTCTTC	CAFGRREQFF
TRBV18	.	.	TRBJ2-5	TGTGCCAGCTCACCACCAAGGACGGGAGAGACCCAGTACTTC	CASSPPRTGETQYF
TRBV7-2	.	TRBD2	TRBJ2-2	TGTGCCAGCAGGAGCGGGAGTGGCGGCACCGGGGAGCTGTTTTTT	CASRSGSGGTGELFF
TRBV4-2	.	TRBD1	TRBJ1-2	TGTGCCAGCAGCTTCTGGGACAGGGCCGGCTACACCTTC	CASSFWDRAGYTF
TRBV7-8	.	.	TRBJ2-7	TGTGCCAGCAGCCGTAGGTGGGAGCAGTACTTC	CASSRRWEQYF
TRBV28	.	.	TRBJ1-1	TGTGCCAGCAGTCCCTCAGACAGAATGAACACTGAAGCTTTCTTT	CASSPSDRMNTEAFF
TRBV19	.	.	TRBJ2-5	TGTGCCAGTAGTACCCAGAGGGACGGACTGGAGGAGACCCAGTACTTC	CASSTQRDGLEETQYF
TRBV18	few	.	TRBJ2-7	TGTGCCAGCTCACCACCGGGACAAGTTAGCGAGCAGTACTTC	CASSPPGQVSEQYF
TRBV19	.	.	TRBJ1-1	TGTGCCAGTAGTATTACAAGGAACACTGAAGCTTTCTTT	CASSITRNTEAFF
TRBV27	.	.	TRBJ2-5	TGTGCCAGCAGTTTATGGCAGGGGGGTAGGGAGACCCAGTACTTC	CASSLWQGGRETQYF
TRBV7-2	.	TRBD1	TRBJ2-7	TGTGCCAGCAGAGGGCCAGGGGGCTACGAGCAGTACTTC	CASRGPGGYEQYF